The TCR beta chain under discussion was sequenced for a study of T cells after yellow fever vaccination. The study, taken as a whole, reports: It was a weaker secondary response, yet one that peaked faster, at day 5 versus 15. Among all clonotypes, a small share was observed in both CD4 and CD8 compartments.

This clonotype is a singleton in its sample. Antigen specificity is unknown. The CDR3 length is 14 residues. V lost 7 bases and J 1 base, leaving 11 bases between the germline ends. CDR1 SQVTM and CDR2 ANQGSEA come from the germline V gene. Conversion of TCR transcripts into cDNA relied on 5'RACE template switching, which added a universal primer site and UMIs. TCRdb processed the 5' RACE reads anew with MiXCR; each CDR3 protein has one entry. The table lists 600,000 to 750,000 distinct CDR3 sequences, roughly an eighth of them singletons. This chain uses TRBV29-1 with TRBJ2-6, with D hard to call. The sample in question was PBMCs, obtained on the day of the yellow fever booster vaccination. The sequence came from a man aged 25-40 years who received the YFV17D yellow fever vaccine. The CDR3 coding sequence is TGCAGCGCCGCCTTGAATTCTGGGGCCAACGTCCTGACTTTC. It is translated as CSAALNSGANVLTF.